This T cell receptor beta chain was recorded in a study of shared clonotypes between healthy human individuals. Study-level background: Aged 18 to 49, the donors were a couple of women and a few men.

The CDR3 is made up of 15 amino acids. The V and J ends lost 4 bases and 6 bases, in that order; junction bases with no gene match: 10. From germline, CDR1 is MDHEN and CDR2 SYDVKM. All of the donors resided in Nashville, Tennessee, and each was a Caucasian adult. Some clones are missing from TCRdb's copy, which holds only in-frame ones; the method was immunoSEQ multiplex PCR. The sample holds approximately 2,300,000 clones, 85% to 95% seen once. Sequenced: naive CD4+ T cells from PBMCs. Stated subset: CD45RA+ positively selected. This receptor was taken from a man younger than 35 in good health. Some clones in this sample may be carry-over from other donors' samples. V is TRBV28 and J is TRBJ2-7, with TRBD1 identical over 9 bases. CDR3 DNA: TGTGCCAGCAGTTCTCCGAGGGACAGGGCCGCCGAGCAGTACTTC. Amino acids: CASSSPRDRAAEQYF. Using reference TRBV28 and TRBJ2-7 for the parts outside the CDR3, the full variable domain is DVKVTQSSRYLVKRTGEKVFLECVQDMDHENMFWYRQDPGLGLRLIYFSYDVKMKEKGDIPEGYSVSREKKERFSLILESASTNQTSMYLCASSSPRDRAAEQYFGPGTRLTVT.